This T cell receptor beta chain emerged from a study of T cell repertoires in cytomegalovirus infection. Study findings and constraints: CMV-specific TCR beta clonotypes restricted by HLA-C were the ones dominating the ex vivo response.

TCRdb independently ran MiXCR on the reads; one entry per CDR3 protein. The table shows about 51,000 distinct CDR3 sequences, with around 18% occurring only once. V lost 5 bases and J lost 1, with 10 bases in between. CDR3 length: 14 residues. Germline CDR1 MNHEY, CDR2 SMNVEV (reference sequence). This clonotype appeared a few times. Antigen: not known. The sequence derives from a human donor in good health (CMV status not recorded). Some clones in this sample may be carry-over from other donors' samples. The chain joins TRBV27 to TRBJ2-3, with D unclear. Sequenced here: CD8+ T cells from cultured PBMCs, sampled from culture after CMV antigen stimulation. CDR3: CASSPLTGTDTQYF. DNA for the CDR3: TGTGCCAGCAGTCCCTTGACGGGCACAGATACGCAGTATTTT.